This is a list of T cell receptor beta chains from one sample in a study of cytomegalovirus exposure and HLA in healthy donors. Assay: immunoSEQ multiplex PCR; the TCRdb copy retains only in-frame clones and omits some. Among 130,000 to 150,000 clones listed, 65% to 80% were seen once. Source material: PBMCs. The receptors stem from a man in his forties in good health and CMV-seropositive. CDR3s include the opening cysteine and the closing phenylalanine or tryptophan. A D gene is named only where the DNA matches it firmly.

CDR3 protein: CASSFGRKGVYSPLHF; CDR3 DNA: TGTGCCAGCAGTTTCGGGAGGAAGGGGGTTTATTCACCCCTCCACTTT; V gene: TRBV28; D gene: -; J gene: TRBJ1-6; CDR3 length: 16
CDR3 protein: CASSSTAYEQYF; CDR3 DNA: TGTGCCAGCAGTTCCACGGCCTACGAGCAGTACTTC; V gene: TRBV6-6; D gene: -; J gene: TRBJ2-7; CDR3 length: 12
CDR3 protein: CASSPSFARVHGYTF; CDR3 DNA: TGTGCCAGCAGCCCATCCTTCGCCAGGGTCCATGGCTACACCTTC; V gene: TRBV11-2; D gene: -; J gene: TRBJ1-2; CDR3 length: 15
CDR3 protein: CASTGGPRGEQYF; CDR3 DNA: TGTGCCAGCACCGGGGGGCCTAGGGGTGAGCAGTACTTC; V gene: TRBV21-1; D gene: -; J gene: TRBJ2-7; CDR3 length: 13
CDR3 protein: CASNRDSPLSEAFF; CDR3 DNA: TGTGCCAGCAACCGGGACAGTCCGCTCTCTGAAGCTTTCTTT; V gene: TRBV7-8; D gene: TRBD1; J gene: TRBJ1-1; CDR3 length: 14
CDR3 protein: CASSLDQDWRSEQFF; CDR3 DNA: TGCGCCAGCAGCCTCGACCAGGATTGGAGGAGTGAGCAGTTCTTC; V gene: TRBV4-1; D gene: -; J gene: TRBJ2-1; CDR3 length: 15
CDR3 protein: CASTSTGLGVKTQYF; CDR3 DNA: TGTGCCAGCACCTCTACAGGGTTGGGCGTGAAGACCCAGTACTTC; V gene: TRBV27; D gene: -; J gene: TRBJ2-5; CDR3 length: 15
CDR3 protein: CASSLGQSNSPLHF; CDR3 DNA: TGCGCCAGCAGCCTCGGACAGTCAAATTCACCCCTCCACTTT; V gene: TRBV5-1; D gene: -; J gene: TRBJ1-6; CDR3 length: 14
CDR3 protein: CASSPRLASYEQYF; CDR3 DNA: TGTGCCAGCAGCCCAAGACTAGCGTCCTACGAGCAGTACTTC; V gene: TRBV7-8; D gene: TRBD2; J gene: TRBJ2-7; CDR3 length: 14
CDR3 protein: CASRPTGEDIQYF; CDR3 DNA: TGTGCCAGCAGACCGACAGGGGAGGACATTCAGTACTTC; V gene: TRBV6-5; D gene: TRBD1; J gene: TRBJ2-4; CDR3 length: 13
CDR3 protein: CASSQPGQGRAEQYF; CDR3 DNA: TGCGCCAGCAGCCAACCGGGACAGGGGAGGGCCGAGCAGTACTTC; V gene: TRBV4-1; D gene: TRBD1; J gene: TRBJ2-7; CDR3 length: 15